This TCR beta chain comes out of a study of blood T cell repertoires in COVID-19. The junction had 5 bases not matched to a gene; V was cut back by 9 bases and J by 3 bases. The germline V gene encodes CDR1 LNHDA and CDR2 SQIVND (reference sequence). The CDR3 contains 14 residues. Libraries were prepared by immunoSEQ multiplex PCR; TCRdb keeps only in-frame clonotypes and omits some of them. The sample has tens of thousands of clones, roughly 92% seen once. This clonotype was obtained from a man aged 45-65 years with COVID-19, enrolled during active disease. Input material: peripheral blood. The chain combines TRBV19 with TRBJ2-1; TRBD2 agrees at 10 bases. CDR3 region: CASSGTSDYNEQFF. In nucleotides, the CDR3 is TGTGCCAGCTCCGGGACTAGCGACTACAATGAGCAGTTCTTC.